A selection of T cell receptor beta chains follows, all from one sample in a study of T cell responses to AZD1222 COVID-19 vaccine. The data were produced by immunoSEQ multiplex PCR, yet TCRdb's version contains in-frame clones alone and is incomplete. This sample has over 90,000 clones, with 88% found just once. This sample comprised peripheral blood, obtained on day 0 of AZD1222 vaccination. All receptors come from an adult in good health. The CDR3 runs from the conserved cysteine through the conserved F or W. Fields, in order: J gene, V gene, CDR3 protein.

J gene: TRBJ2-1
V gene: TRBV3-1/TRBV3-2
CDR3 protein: CASSQGIGSSYNEQFF

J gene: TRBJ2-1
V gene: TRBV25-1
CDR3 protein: CASNTQGSSYNEQFF

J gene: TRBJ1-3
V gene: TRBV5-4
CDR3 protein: CASSLDLSGNTIYF

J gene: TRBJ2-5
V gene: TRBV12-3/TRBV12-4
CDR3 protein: CASSADTPGTQYF

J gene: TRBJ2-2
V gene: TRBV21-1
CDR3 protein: CASTTSGGRTTNTGELFF

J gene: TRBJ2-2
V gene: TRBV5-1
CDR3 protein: CASSRTSNTGELFF

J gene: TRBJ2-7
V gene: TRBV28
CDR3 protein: CASSLGGDSSYEQYF

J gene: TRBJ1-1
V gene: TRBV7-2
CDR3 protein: CASSQRQLNTEAFF

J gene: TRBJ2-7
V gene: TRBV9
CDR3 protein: CASSVEGRSAVYEQYF

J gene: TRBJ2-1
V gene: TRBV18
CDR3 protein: CASSFFGTGDNEQFF

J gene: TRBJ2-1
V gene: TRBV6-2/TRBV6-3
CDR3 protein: CASSSVNGAGNEQFF

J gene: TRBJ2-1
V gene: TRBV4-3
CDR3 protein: CASSQVIPSLAGGLYNEQFF

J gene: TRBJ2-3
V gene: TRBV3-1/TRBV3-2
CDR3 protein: CASSQASWTSTDTQYF

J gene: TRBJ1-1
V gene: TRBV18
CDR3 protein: CASFRGRETNTEAFF

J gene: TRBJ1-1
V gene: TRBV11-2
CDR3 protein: CASSLMNTEAFF

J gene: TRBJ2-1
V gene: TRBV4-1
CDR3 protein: CASSQERSAFQFF

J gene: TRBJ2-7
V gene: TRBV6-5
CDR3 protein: CASSYRGGEQYF

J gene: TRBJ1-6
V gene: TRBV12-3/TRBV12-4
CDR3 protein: CASSSQSNSPLHF

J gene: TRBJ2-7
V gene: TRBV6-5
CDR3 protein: CASTARGYEQYF

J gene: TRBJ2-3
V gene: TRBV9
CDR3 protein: CASNGREDTQYF

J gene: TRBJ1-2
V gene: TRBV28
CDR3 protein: CASSSSGGASVVGYTF

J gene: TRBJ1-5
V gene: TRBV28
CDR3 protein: CASIPPGGQPQHF

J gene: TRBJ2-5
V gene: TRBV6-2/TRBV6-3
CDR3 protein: CASSYSSAGQETQYF

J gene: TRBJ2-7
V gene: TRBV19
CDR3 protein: CASSILAGATYEQYF

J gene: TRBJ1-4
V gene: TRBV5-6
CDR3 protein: CASSLISGATNEKLFF

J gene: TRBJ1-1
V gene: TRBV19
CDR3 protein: CASEPRENTEAFF

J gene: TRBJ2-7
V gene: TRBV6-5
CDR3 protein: CASSYALASGGYEQYF

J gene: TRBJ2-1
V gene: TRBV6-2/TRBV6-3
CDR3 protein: CASSYSGPNEQFF

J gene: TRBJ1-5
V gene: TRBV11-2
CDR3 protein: CASSLGTPDQPQHF

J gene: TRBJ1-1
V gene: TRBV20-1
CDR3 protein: CSARDRAAFF

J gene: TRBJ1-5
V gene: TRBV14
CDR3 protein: CASSQYSNQPQHF

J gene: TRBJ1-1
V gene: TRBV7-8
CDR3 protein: CASSQGGVNTEAFF

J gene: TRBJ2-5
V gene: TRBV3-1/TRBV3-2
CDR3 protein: CASSLPPGTGETQYF

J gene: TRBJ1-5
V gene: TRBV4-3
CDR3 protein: CASSQEPGQPQHF

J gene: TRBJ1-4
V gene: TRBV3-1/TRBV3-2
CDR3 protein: CASGLPGGEKLFF

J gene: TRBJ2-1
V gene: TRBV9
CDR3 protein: CASSVDLAGGMDEQFF

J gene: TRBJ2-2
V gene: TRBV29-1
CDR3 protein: CSVRGPNTGELFF

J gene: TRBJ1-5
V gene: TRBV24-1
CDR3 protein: CATSGGDTGSLNQPQHF

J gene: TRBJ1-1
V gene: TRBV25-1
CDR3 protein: CASSGTANVAFF

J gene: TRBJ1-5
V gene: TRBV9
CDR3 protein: CASSVDQHNQPQHF

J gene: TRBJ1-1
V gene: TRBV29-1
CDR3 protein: CSVERTGGASEAFF

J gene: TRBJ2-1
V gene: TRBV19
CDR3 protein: CASSRWPLSYNEQFF

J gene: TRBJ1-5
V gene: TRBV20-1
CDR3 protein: CSASSPGQGVQHF

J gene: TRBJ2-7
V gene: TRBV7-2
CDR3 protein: CASSLGLAPYEQYF

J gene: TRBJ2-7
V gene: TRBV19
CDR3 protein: CASSIVGGAYEQYF

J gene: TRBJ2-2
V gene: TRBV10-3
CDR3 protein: CAISPLLGQLPGELFF

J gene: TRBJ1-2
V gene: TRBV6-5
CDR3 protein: CASSYWTGASYGYTF

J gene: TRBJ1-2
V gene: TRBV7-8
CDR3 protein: CASSLEIRGPSDGYTF

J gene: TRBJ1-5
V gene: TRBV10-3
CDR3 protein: CAISDTDYQPQHF

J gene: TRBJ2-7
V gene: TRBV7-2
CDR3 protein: CASSQIRIPLALEQYF

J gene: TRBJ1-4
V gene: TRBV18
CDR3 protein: CASSPTGARSEKLFF

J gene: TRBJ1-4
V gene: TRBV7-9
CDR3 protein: CASSLSGATNEKLFF

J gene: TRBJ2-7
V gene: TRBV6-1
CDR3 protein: CASSDKGLTSFVDEQYF

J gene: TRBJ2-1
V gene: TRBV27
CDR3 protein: CASSSWTDYNEQFF

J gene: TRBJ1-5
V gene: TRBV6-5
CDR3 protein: CASSYSWQGANQPQHF